This T cell receptor beta chain was captured in a study of T cells in Graves' hyperthyroidism and ophthalmopathy. Germline V gene lookup returns CDR1 SGDLS and CDR2 YYNGEE. The CDR3 spans 14 residues. V was clipped by 3 bases and J by 1 base; unmatched bases: 2. Whole-study findings and limits: Stable hyperthyroidism was told apart from ophthalmopathy by a model built on 13 V-J features.

Using RNA transcripts as the source, TCR beta CDR3 regions were amplified. Primed by the HTBI set, a first-round RT-PCR was run on the TCR CDR3. Via MiXCR, TCRdb re-called the multiplex PCR reads, giving one row per CDR3 protein. The table lists hundreds of thousands of distinct CDR3 sequences, 15% to 20% of them singletons. At least ten counts were recorded for this clonotype. The antigen remains undetermined. Ophthalmopathy cases scored 3 or more on the Clinical Activity Score and 4 or more on NOSPECS grade, with duration below 3 months. Uncontrolled infection, other autoimmune disease, pregnancy or lactation barred patients from enrollment. For the diagnoses, clinical symptoms, serum thyroxine and TRAb, thyroid ultrasound and orbital computed tomography were used.

The source is a man in his forties or fifties with Graves' ophthalmopathy. The chain is built from TRBV9 and TRBJ1-1; 8 bases agree with TRBD1. The material sequenced was blood. CDR3 in amino acids: CASSATGANTEAFF. CDR3 bases: TGTGCCAGCAGCGCGACAGGGGCGAACACTGAAGCTTTCTTT. Together with reference TRBV9 and TRBJ1-1, the CDR3 gives the full variable domain: DSGVTQTPKHLITATGQRVTLRCSPRSGDLSVYWYQQSLDQGLQFLIQYYNGEERAKGNILERFSAQQFPDLHSELNLSSLELGDSALYFCASSATGANTEAFFGQGTRLTVV.